This TCR beta chain was identified in a study of monozygotic twins with inflammatory bowel disease. The CDR3 totals 13 residues. From its re-call of the 5' RACE reads, TCRdb lists each CDR3 protein once, without DNA. This listing includes approximately 340,000 distinct CDR3 sequences. The chain uses TRBV12-3 or TRBV12-4 and TRBJ1-6. The sequencing input was blood. The origin of this receptor is a human donor with ulcerative colitis or Crohn's disease, or a healthy co-twin of an affected twin (not recorded which). The CDR3 loop is CASSLAPNSPLHF.